Listed below are T cell receptor beta chains from one sample, sequenced in a study of blood T cell repertoires in COVID-19. Libraries were prepared by immunoSEQ multiplex PCR; TCRdb keeps only in-frame clonotypes and omits some of them. The sample contains fewer than 250,000 clones, roughly 91% of which appear only once. The sequenced material came from peripheral blood. These receptors all come from a man aged 25 to 40 with COVID-19, enrolled during active disease. Both conserved end residues are part of each CDR3. D genes are given only for firm matches. Clone size appears in some rows only: once, few, many, or a class for an expanded clone.

abundance: -
v_gene: TRBV24-1
j_gene: TRBJ2-7
d_gene: -
CDR3aa: CATTRTGRGEQYF
CDR3nt: TGTGCCACCACTAGGACGGGGAGAGGGGAGCAGTACTTC

abundance: -
v_gene: TRBV7-9
j_gene: TRBJ1-1
d_gene: TRBD1
CDR3aa: CASSSLRDRGRIVLGEAFF
CDR3nt: TGTGCCAGCAGCTCTTTAAGGGACAGGGGGCGCATTGTCTTAGGTGAAGCTTTCTTT

abundance: -
v_gene: TRBV7-9
j_gene: TRBJ1-3
d_gene: TRBD1
CDR3aa: CGRGTGSGNTIYF
CDR3nt: TGTGGGCGCGGGACAGGGTCTGGAAACACCATATATTTT

abundance: once
v_gene: TRBV13
j_gene: TRBJ1-1
d_gene: -
CDR3aa: CASSHTGTKNTEAFF
CDR3nt: TGTGCCAGCAGTCATACCGGGACAAAAAACACTGAAGCTTTCTTT

abundance: -
v_gene: TRBV7-9
j_gene: TRBJ2-1
d_gene: TRBD1
CDR3aa: CASSLGRDRGNEQFF
CDR3nt: TGTGCCAGCAGCTTAGGGCGGGACAGGGGTAATGAGCAGTTCTTC

abundance: -
v_gene: TRBV12-3/TRBV12-4
j_gene: TRBJ1-2
d_gene: -
CDR3aa: CASSFRQGHGYTF
CDR3nt: TGTGCCAGCAGTTTCCGTCAGGGGCATGGCTACACCTTC

abundance: -
v_gene: TRBV27
j_gene: TRBJ1-1
d_gene: -
CDR3aa: CASSPRVGVTEAFF
CDR3nt: TGTGCCAGCAGTCCCCGGGTAGGGGTCACTGAAGCTTTCTTT

abundance: -
v_gene: TRBV15
j_gene: TRBJ2-2
d_gene: -
CDR3aa: CATSRDGLHDTGELFF
CDR3nt: TGTGCCACCAGCAGAGACGGACTACACGACACCGGGGAGCTGTTTTTT

abundance: -
v_gene: TRBV7-2
j_gene: TRBJ2-1
d_gene: TRBD2
CDR3aa: CASSFWLAGNEQFF
CDR3nt: TGTGCCAGCAGCTTTTGGCTAGCGGGCAATGAGCAGTTCTTC

abundance: -
v_gene: TRBV9
j_gene: TRBJ2-5
d_gene: -
CDR3aa: CASSVGGYQETQYF
CDR3nt: TGTGCCAGCAGCGTAGGCGGATACCAAGAGACCCAGTACTTC

abundance: few
v_gene: TRBV18
j_gene: TRBJ1-2
d_gene: TRBD1
CDR3aa: CASSPPGQNYGYTF
CDR3nt: TGTGCCAGCTCACCACCGGGACAGAACTATGGCTACACCTTC

abundance: -
v_gene: TRBV6-6
j_gene: TRBJ2-7
d_gene: TRBD2
CDR3aa: CASSYGGGFDEQYF
CDR3nt: TGTGCCAGCAGTTACGGGGGGGGATTCGACGAGCAGTACTTC

abundance: -
v_gene: TRBV2
j_gene: TRBJ1-5
d_gene: TRBD1
CDR3aa: CASSRGQGDNQPQHF
CDR3nt: TGTGCCAGCAGTAGGGGCCAGGGGGACAATCAGCCCCAGCATTTT

abundance: -
v_gene: TRBV30
j_gene: TRBJ1-2
d_gene: -
CDR3aa: CAWSPGGGYGYTF
CDR3nt: TGTGCCTGGAGTCCGGGAGGGGGTTATGGCTACACCTTC

abundance: few
v_gene: TRBV7-2
j_gene: TRBJ2-7
d_gene: -
CDR3aa: CASSVTSYEQYF
CDR3nt: TGTGCCAGCAGCGTAACTAGTTACGAGCAGTACTTC

abundance: -
v_gene: TRBV19
j_gene: TRBJ2-7
d_gene: TRBD2
CDR3aa: CASSIKMGTSIYEQYF
CDR3nt: TGTGCCAGTAGTATTAAAATGGGGACTAGTATCTACGAGCAGTACTTC

abundance: once
v_gene: TRBV5-5
j_gene: TRBJ1-4
d_gene: -
CDR3aa: CASSIQTTNEKLFF
CDR3nt: TGTGCCAGCAGCATACAGACAACTAATGAAAAACTGTTTTTT

abundance: -
v_gene: TRBV6-5
j_gene: TRBJ1-6
d_gene: -
CDR3aa: CASRRISYNSPLHF
CDR3nt: TGTGCCAGCAGGAGGATCTCCTATAATTCACCCCTCCACTTT

abundance: -
v_gene: TRBV10-3
j_gene: TRBJ1-5
d_gene: TRBD1
CDR3aa: CAISDRGRNQPQHF
CDR3nt: TGTGCCATCAGCGACAGGGGTCGCAATCAGCCCCAGCATTTT

abundance: once
v_gene: TRBV4-1
j_gene: TRBJ2-1
d_gene: -
CDR3aa: CASSQKTGGAYNEQFF
CDR3nt: TGCGCCAGCAGCCAAAAGACAGGTGGGGCCTACAATGAGCAGTTCTTC

abundance: once
v_gene: TRBV18
j_gene: TRBJ1-1
d_gene: -
CDR3aa: CASSPPRFTEAFF
CDR3nt: TGTGCCAGCTCACCACCCAGGTTCACTGAAGCTTTCTTT

abundance: -
v_gene: TRBV6-4
j_gene: TRBJ2-1
d_gene: TRBD2
CDR3aa: CASSVSGGIYNEQFF
CDR3nt: TGTGCCAGCAGTGTTAGCGGGGGGATCTACAATGAGCAGTTCTTC

abundance: -
v_gene: TRBV19
j_gene: TRBJ1-1
d_gene: TRBD1
CDR3aa: CASSPRTGLNTEAFF
CDR3nt: TGTGCCAGTAGTCCCCGGACAGGGTTGAACACTGAAGCTTTCTTT